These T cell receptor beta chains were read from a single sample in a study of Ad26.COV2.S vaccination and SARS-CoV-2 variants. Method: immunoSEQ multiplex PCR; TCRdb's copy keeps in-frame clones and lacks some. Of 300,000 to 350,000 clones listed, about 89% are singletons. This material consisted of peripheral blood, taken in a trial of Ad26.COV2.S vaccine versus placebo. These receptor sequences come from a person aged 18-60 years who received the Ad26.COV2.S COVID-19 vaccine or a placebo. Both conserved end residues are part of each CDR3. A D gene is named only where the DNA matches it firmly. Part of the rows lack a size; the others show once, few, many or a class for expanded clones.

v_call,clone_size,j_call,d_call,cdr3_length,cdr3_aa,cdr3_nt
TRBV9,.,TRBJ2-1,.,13,CASSVAGYNEQFF,TGTGCCAGCAGCGTAGCTGGGTACAATGAGCAGTTCTTC
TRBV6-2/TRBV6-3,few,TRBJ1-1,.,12,CASSPWNTEAFF,TGTGCCAGCAGTCCCTGGAACACTGAAGCTTTCTTT
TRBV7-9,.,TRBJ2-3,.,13,CASSLGLGDTQYF,TGTGCCAGCAGCTTAGGACTAGGAGATACGCAGTATTTT
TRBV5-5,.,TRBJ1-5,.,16,CASSLGGGRSNQPQHF,TGTGCCAGCAGCTTGGGAGGTGGAAGGAGCAATCAGCCCCAGCATTTT
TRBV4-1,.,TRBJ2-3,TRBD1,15,CASSARGQGSDTQYF,TGCGCCAGCAGCGCCCGTGGACAGGGGTCAGATACGCAGTATTTT
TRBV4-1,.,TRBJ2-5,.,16,CASSQDHGGRQETQYF,TGCGCCAGCAGCCAAGATCACGGGGGACGCCAAGAGACCCAGTACTTC
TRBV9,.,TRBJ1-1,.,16,CASSVDRAGINTEAFF,TGTGCCAGCAGCGTAGATAGGGCAGGGATTAACACTGAAGCTTTCTTT
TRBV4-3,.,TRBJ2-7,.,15,CASSQGIALPIEQYF,TGCGCCAGCAGCCAAGGTATTGCCTTGCCGATAGAGCAGTACTTC
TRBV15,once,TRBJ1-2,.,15,CATSRDLGGNYGYTF,TGTGCCACCAGCAGAGATTTAGGTGGCAACTATGGCTACACCTTC
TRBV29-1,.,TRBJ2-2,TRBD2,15,CSVQPGLAGTGELFF,TGCAGCGTTCAACCGGGACTAGCGGGCACCGGGGAGCTGTTTTTT
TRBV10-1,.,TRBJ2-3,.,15,CASSDRRQRTDTQYF,TGCGCCAGCAGTGACCGGAGGCAACGCACAGATACGCAGTATTTT
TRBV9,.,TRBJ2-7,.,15,CASSVVGGEAYEQYF,TGTGCCAGCAGCGTAGTGGGGGGAGAGGCCTACGAGCAGTACTTC
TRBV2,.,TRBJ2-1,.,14,CASSEAWTSNEQFF,TGTGCCAGCAGTGAAGCTTGGACCAGTAATGAGCAGTTCTTC
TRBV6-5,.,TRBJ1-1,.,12,CASSQGVLNSIF,TGTGCCAGCAGCCAAGGCGTGTTGAACAGTATCTTT
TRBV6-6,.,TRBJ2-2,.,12,CASSYSAGELFF,TGTGCCAGCAGTTACTCCGCCGGGGAGCTGTTTTTT
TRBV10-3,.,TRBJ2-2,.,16,CAISELGLIDTGELFF,TGTGCCATCAGTGAGTTAGGGCTCATTGACACCGGGGAGCTGTTTTTT
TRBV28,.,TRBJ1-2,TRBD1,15,CASSLPRDRGHGYTF,TGTGCCAGCAGTTTACCCCGGGACAGGGGTCATGGCTACACCTTC
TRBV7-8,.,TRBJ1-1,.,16,CASSRRKLDGNTEAFF,TGTGCCAGCAGCCGACGAAAGCTGGACGGAAACACTGAAGCTTTCTTT
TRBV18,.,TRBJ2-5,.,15,CASGPDRLGQETQYF,TGTGCCAGCGGACCCGACAGGCTTGGACAAGAGACCCAGTACTTC
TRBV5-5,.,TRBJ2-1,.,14,CASSSLVGPNEQFF,TGTGCCAGCAGCTCCTTGGTGGGGCCCAATGAGCAGTTCTTC
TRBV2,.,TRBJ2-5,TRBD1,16,CASSTGDVGSQETQYF,TGTGCCAGCAGTACAGGGGATGTGGGTTCGCAAGAGACCCAGTACTTC
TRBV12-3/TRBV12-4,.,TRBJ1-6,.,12,CASSLGGVPLHF,TGTGCCAGCAGTTTAGGGGGGGTACCCCTCCACTTT
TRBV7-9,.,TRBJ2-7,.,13,CASSLWDRYEQYF,TGTGCCAGCAGCTTATGGGACCGCTACGAGCAGTACTTC
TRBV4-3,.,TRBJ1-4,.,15,CASSQTLANNEKLFF,TGCGCCAGCAGTCAAACTTTGGCAAATAATGAAAAACTGTTTTTT
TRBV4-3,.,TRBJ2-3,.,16,CASSQDRAGDSDTQYF,TGCGCCAGCAGCCAAGATCGGGCAGGGGATTCAGATACGCAGTATTTT
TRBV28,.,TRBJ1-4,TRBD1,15,CASSRPGQVDEKLFF,TGTGCCAGCAGCCGACCGGGACAGGTGGATGAAAAACTGTTTTTT
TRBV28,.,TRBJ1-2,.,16,CASRTPGGARNYGYTF,TGTGCCAGCAGAACCCCGGGGGGGGCGAGGAACTATGGCTACACCTTC
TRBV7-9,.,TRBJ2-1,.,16,CASSLVLGGSYNEQFF,TGTGCCAGCAGCTTAGTTCTAGGGGGCTCCTACAATGAGCAGTTCTTC
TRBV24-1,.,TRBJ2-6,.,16,CATSDTRTSGANVLTF,TGTGCCACCAGTGACACAAGAACCTCTGGGGCCAACGTCCTGACTTTC
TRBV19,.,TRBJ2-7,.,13,CASSRGLYYEQYF,TGTGCCAGTAGTAGGGGACTTTACTACGAGCAGTACTTC
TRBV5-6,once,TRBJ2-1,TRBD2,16,CASSLRASGRWNEQFF,TGTGCCAGCAGCTTGAGGGCTAGCGGGAGATGGAATGAGCAGTTCTTC
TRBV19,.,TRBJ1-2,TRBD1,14,CASSPTTGGYGYTF,TGTGCCAGTAGTCCTACAACAGGGGGATATGGCTACACCTTC
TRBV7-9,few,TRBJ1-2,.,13,CASSSAGFYGYTF,TGTGCCAGCAGCTCGGCAGGGTTCTATGGCTACACCTTC
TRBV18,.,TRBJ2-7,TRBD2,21,CASSTLGFSGRALPNSYEQYF,TGTGCCAGCTCAACGCTCGGATTCAGCGGGAGGGCCCTCCCCAACTCCTACGAGCAGTACTTC
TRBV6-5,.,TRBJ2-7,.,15,CASSRMDSSSYEQYF,TGTGCCAGCAGCAGAATGGACAGTTCTTCCTACGAGCAGTACTTC
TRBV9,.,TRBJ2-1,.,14,CASSVGKGRNEQFF,TGTGCCAGCAGCGTAGGCAAGGGGAGGAATGAGCAGTTCTTC
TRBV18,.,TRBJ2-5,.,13,CASSPRPGETQYF,TGTGCCAGCTCACCACGGCCGGGGGAGACCCAGTACTTC
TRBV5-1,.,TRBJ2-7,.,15,CASSPTLEAGHEQYF,TGCGCCAGCAGCCCCACTTTGGAGGCGGGCCACGAGCAGTACTTC
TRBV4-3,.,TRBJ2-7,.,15,CASSQEGAGSYEQYF,TGCGCCAGCAGCCAAGAGGGGGCGGGCTCCTACGAGCAGTACTTC
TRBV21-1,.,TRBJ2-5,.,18,CASSKAGPGTSGARTQYF,TGTGCCAGCAGCAAAGCGGGGCCCGGGACTAGCGGCGCACGGACCCAGTACTTC
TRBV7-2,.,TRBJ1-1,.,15,CASSTVQLMNTEAFF,TGTGCCAGCAGCACCGTACAGCTGATGAACACTGAAGCTTTCTTT
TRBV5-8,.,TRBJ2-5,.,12,CASSLDRGTQYF,TGTGCCAGCAGCTTGGATCGAGGGACCCAGTACTTC
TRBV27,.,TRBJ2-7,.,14,CASSFSSVAYEQYF,TGTGCCAGCAGTTTTTCTAGCGTAGCCTACGAGCAGTACTTC
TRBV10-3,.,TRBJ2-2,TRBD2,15,CAIRSGREDTGELFF,TGTGCCATCAGGTCCGGGAGGGAGGACACCGGGGAGCTGTTTTTT
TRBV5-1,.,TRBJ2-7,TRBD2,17,CASSLSTSGRTSYEQYF,TGCGCCAGCAGCTTGTCGACTAGCGGGAGGACGTCCTACGAGCAGTACTTC
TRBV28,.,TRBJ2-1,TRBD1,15,CASSSPGQVYNEQFF,TGTGCCAGCAGTTCCCCGGGACAGGTATACAATGAGCAGTTCTTC
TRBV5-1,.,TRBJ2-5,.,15,CASSPLTGNQETQYF,TGCGCCAGCAGCCCCCTTACCGGGAACCAAGAGACCCAGTACTTC
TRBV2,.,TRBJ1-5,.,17,CASSEALLRYSNQPQHF,TGTGCCAGCAGTGAAGCGCTTCTCAGATATAGCAATCAGCCCCAGCATTTT
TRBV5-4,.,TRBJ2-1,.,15,CASSHTGTGYNEQFF,TGTGCCAGCAGCCACACCGGGACTGGATACAATGAGCAGTTCTTC
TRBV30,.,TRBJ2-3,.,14,CAWSVRTRTDTQYF,TGTGCCTGGAGTGTAAGGACCCGCACAGATACGCAGTATTTT
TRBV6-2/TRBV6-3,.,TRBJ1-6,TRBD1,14,CASSWTGDNSPLHF,TGTGCCAGCAGTTGGACAGGGGATAATTCACCCCTCCACTTT
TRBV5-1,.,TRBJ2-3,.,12,CASSLGADTQYF,TGCGCCAGCAGCTTGGGTGCAGATACGCAGTATTTT
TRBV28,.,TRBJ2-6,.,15,CASSAQSSGANVLTF,TGTGCCAGCAGTGCACAGAGCTCTGGGGCCAACGTCCTGACTTTC
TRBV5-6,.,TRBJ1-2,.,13,CASSLVGGTGYTF,TGTGCCAGCAGCTTGGTCGGGGGGACTGGCTACACCTTC
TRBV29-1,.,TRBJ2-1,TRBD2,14,CSGQLAGGQHEQFF,TGCAGCGGTCAACTAGCGGGAGGGCAGCATGAGCAGTTCTTC
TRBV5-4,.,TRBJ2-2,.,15,CASSLGYGGAGELFF,TGTGCCAGCAGCTTGGGATATGGGGGCGCCGGGGAGCTGTTTTTT